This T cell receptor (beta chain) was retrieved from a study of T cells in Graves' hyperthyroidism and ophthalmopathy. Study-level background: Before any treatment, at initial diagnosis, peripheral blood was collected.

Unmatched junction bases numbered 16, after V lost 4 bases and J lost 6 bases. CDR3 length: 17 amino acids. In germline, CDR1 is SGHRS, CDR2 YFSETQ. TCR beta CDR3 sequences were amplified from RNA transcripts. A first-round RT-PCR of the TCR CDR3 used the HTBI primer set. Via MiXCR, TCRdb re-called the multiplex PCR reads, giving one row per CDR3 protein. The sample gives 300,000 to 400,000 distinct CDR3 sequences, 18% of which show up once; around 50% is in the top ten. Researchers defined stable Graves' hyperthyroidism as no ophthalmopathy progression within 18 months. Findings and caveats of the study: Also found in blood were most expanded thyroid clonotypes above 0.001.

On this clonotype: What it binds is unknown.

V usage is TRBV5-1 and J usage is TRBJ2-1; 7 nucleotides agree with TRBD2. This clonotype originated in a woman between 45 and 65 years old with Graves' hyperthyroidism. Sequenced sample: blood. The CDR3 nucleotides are TGCGCCAGCAGCGTGGATTCGGGGGAGGGGATGGGCAATGAGCAGTTCTTC. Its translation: CASSVDSGEGMGNEQFF.